This is a list of T cell receptor beta chains from one sample in a study of blood T cells in healthy people across ages. TCRdb re-derived calls from the 5' RACE reads in MiXCR, one entry per CDR3 protein. This table has roughly 800,000 distinct CDR3 sequences, about three fifths appearing once. The sample comprised blood. All receptors derive from a man aged 25 to 40 in good health. The CDR3 runs from the conserved cysteine through the conserved F or W. Fields, in order: CDR3 protein, CDR3 DNA, D gene, clone size, J gene, V gene. The D gene is left open where the match is weak. The size of a clone is reported for some rows only, either as once, few or many, or as a class for expanded clones.

CASRQLAGDYGYTF	TGTGCCAGCAGACAATTGGCAGGGGACTATGGCTACACCTTC	NA	few	TRBJ1-2	TRBV3-1
CATSRDGQDRETQYF	TGTGCCACCAGCAGAGATGGACAGGACAGGGAGACCCAGTACTTC	TRBD1	NA	TRBJ2-5	TRBV15
CASSQESPGGYTF	TGTGCCAGCAGCCAAGAGTCCCCGGGGGGCTACACCTTC	NA	NA	TRBJ1-2	TRBV3-1
CASRARDRWGEQYF	TGTGCCAGCAGGGCCCGGGACAGGTGGGGGGAGCAGTACTTC	TRBD1	NA	TRBJ2-4	TRBV28
CATSEGSYGYTF	TGTGCCACCAGTGAAGGCTCCTATGGCTACACCTTC	NA	many	TRBJ1-2	TRBV24-1
CASNSDFPRTEAFF	TGTGCCAGCAACTCGGACTTCCCGAGGACTGAAGCTTTCTTT	NA	once	TRBJ1-1	TRBV5-6
CATSDEDSSSYNEQFF	TGTGCCACCAGTGATGAGGACTCCAGCTCCTACAATGAGCAGTTCTTC	NA	NA	TRBJ2-1	TRBV24-1
CSAEGTGRTNTEAFF	TGCAGTGCAGAAGGAACGGGACGGACGAACACTGAAGCTTTCTTT	NA	NA	TRBJ1-1	TRBV20-1
CASSWGPEETQYF	TGTGCCAGCAGTTGGGGACCCGAAGAGACCCAGTACTTC	NA	NA	TRBJ2-5	TRBV6-6
CASRPDGAERYTF	TGTGCCAGCAGACCCGACGGGGCCGAGCGCTACACCTTC	NA	NA	TRBJ1-2	TRBV6-2/TRBV6-3
CASSYTGVGNEQYF	TGTGCCAGCAGCTACACAGGGGTCGGCAACGAGCAGTACTTC	TRBD1	NA	TRBJ2-7	TRBV11-2
CASSAADRAIQYF	TGTGCCAGCAGCGCCGCAGACAGGGCCATTCAGTACTTC	TRBD1	NA	TRBJ2-4	TRBV5-6